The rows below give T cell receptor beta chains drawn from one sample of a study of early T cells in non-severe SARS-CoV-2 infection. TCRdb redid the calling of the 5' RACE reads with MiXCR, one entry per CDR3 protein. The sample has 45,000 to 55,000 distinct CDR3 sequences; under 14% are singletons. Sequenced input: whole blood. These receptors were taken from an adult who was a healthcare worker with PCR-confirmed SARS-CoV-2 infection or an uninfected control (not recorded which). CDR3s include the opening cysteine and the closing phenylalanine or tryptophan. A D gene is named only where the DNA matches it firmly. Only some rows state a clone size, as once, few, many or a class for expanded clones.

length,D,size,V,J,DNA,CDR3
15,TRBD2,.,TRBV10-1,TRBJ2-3,TGCGCCAGCAGTGGAGCGGGAGACGAGGCAGATACGCAGTATTTT,CASSGAGDEADTQYF
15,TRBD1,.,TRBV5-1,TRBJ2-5,TGCGCCAGCAGCAGGGGGACAGGGGATCGAGAGACCCAGTACTTC,CASSRGTGDRETQYF
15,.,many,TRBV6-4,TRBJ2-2,TGTGCCAGCAGTGACGGCGCCGATAACACCGGGGAGCTGTTTTTT,CASSDGADNTGELFF
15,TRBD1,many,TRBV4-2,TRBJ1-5,TGTGCCAGCAGCCAGGCCGGGACAGGGAGACAGCCCCAGCATTTT,CASSQAGTGRQPQHF
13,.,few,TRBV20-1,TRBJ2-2,TGCAGTGCTAGGGTAGCGAACACCGGGGAGCTGTTTTTT,CSARVANTGELFF
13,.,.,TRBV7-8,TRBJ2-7,TGTGCCAGCAGCCCCCAACGCAGGGACGAGCAGTACTTC,CASSPQRRDEQYF
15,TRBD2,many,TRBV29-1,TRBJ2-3,TGCAGCGTTGAGCCGGGGGGTTTTGGGTCAGATACGCAGTATTTT,CSVEPGGFGSDTQYF
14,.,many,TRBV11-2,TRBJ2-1,TGTGCCAGCAGCCCAGGGGACTACAAAAATGAGCAGTTCTTC,CASSPGDYKNEQFF
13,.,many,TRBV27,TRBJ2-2,TGTGCCAGCAGTTTATCTAGGGGCCGGGAGCTGTTTTTT,CASSLSRGRELFF
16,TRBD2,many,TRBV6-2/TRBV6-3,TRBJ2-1,TGTGCCAGCAGTCGGACTTCGGGACTAGCCCCTGGTGAGCAGTTCTTC,CASSRTSGLAPGEQFF
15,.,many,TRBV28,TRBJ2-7,TGTGCCAGCAGTTTAGGGCTGGAGGGGGCATACGAGCAGTACTTC,CASSLGLEGAYEQYF
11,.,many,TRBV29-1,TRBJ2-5,TGCAGCGTTGAAGATCGAGAGACCCAGTACTTC,CSVEDRETQYF
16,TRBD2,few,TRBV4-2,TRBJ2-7,TGTGCCAGCAGCCAAGATTACGCGGGAGGTTCCTACGAGCAGTACTTC,CASSQDYAGGSYEQYF
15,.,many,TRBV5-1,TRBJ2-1,TGCGCCAGCAGCTTGGGGGGGAACCCCTACAATGAGCAGTTCTTC,CASSLGGNPYNEQFF
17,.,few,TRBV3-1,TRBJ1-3,TGTGCCAGCAGCCGTCCGTCGTGGGCAGGGGCTGGAAACACCATATATTTT,CASSRPSWAGAGNTIYF
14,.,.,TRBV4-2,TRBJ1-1,TGTGCCAGCAGCCAAGAAATCATGAACACTGAAGCTTTCTTT,CASSQEIMNTEAFF
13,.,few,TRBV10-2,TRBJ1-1,TGCGCCAGCAGTGTGCAAGGGAACACTGAAGCTTTCTTT,CASSVQGNTEAFF
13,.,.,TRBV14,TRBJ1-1,TGTGCCAGCAGCCAGAGTCGCAGCACTGAAGCTTTCTTT,CASSQSRSTEAFF
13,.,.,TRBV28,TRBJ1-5,TGTGCCAGCAGTTTGGAGTTAGCGCGGCCCCAGCATTTT,CASSLELARPQHF
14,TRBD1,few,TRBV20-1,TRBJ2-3,TGCAGTGCTAGTCGGACAGGGGCGAGAGATACGCAGTATTTT,CSASRTGARDTQYF
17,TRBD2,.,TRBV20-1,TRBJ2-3,TGCAGTGCTAGAGACCTCCTCGCGGGAGGGGGCACAGATACGCAGTATTTT,CSARDLLAGGGTDTQYF
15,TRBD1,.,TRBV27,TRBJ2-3,TGTGCCAGCAGTTTCCGGGACAGGGTTGGAGATACGCAGTATTTT,CASSFRDRVGDTQYF
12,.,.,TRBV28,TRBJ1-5,TGTGCCAGCAGTTTTGCTGTGCAGCCCCAGCATTTT,CASSFAVQPQHF
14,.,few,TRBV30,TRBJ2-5,TGTGCCTGGAATCCGGGAGCTTCTCGGGAGACCCAGTACTTC,CAWNPGASRETQYF
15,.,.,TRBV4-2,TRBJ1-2,TGTGCCAGCAGCCAACAAACCCAGGGATTTGGTGGCTACACCTTC,CASSQQTQGFGGYTF
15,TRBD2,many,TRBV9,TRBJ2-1,TGTGCCAGCAGCTCGTCAGGGACTAGCTTGCATGAGCAGTTCTTC,CASSSSGTSLHEQFF
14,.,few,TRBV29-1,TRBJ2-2,TGCAGCGTGGGGGGACAGACCAACACCGGGGAGCTGTTTTTT,CSVGGQTNTGELFF
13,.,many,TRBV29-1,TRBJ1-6,TGCAGCGTTTCGGTCTCCCAAGGTTCACCCCTCCACTTT,CSVSVSQGSPLHF
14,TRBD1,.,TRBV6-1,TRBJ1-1,TGTGCCAGCAGCTGGGACAGGGGAGACACTGAAGCTTTCTTT,CASSWDRGDTEAFF
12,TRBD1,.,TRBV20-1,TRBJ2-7,TGCAGTGCCGAGGGACAGGGGTACGAGCAGTACTTC,CSAEGQGYEQYF
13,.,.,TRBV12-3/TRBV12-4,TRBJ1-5,TGTGCCAGCAGTTTATACGATCCATGGCCCCAGCATTTT,CASSLYDPWPQHF
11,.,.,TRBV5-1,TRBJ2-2,TGCGCCAGCAGGTACACCGGGGAGCTGTTTTTT,CASRYTGELFF
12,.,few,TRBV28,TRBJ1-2,TGTGCCAGCAGTTTAGGCAGCTATGGCTACACCTTC,CASSLGSYGYTF
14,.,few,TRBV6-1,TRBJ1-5,TGTGCCAGCAGTGAAGGGGGAGGCAATCAGCCCCAGCATTTT,CASSEGGGNQPQHF
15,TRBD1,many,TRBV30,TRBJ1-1,TGTGCCTGGTCTAAGGGGACAGGGCGCGCTGCTGGAGCTTTCTTT,CAWSKGTGRAAGAFF
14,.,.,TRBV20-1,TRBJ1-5,TGCAGTGCTACCCCCTCTGGGAGCAATCAGCCCCAGCATTTT,CSATPSGSNQPQHF
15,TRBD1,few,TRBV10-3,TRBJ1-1,TGTGCCATCAGTGAGCGGACAGGGAGAAACACTGAAGCTTTCTTT,CAISERTGRNTEAFF
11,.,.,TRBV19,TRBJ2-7,TGTGCCACCCTACAGGGTTACGAGCAGTACTTC,CATLQGYEQYF
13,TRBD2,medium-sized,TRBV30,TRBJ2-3,TGTGCCTGGAGCGGGACTAGCCAGGATACGCAGTATTTT,CAWSGTSQDTQYF